This T cell receptor (beta chain) appears in the sequencing data of a study of T cell responses to AZD1222 COVID-19 vaccine. A note on this clone: Its antigen is unknown.

Here immunoSEQ multiplex PCR was the method, and the copy in TCRdb shows in-frame clones only, minus some. The sample records 100,000 or so clones, approximately 83% being singletons. The ends lost 6 bases at V and 5 bases at J; junction bases unmatched: 3. This CDR3 contains 12 residues. Whole-study findings and limits: Spike-specific TCR depth and breadth grew after two AZD1222 doses. Researchers report vaccine-associated CD4 TCRs spanning spike, with dominance at 160-218 and 743-854.

The chain combines TRBV12-3 or TRBV12-4 with TRBJ1-2; TRBD1 matches 7 bases. The sample here was peripheral blood, taken on day 0 of AZD1222 vaccination. The TCR sequence derives from an adult in good health. The chain's CDR3 is CASSQGEYGYTF. Here the CDR3 DNA reads TGTGCCAGCAGCCAGGGGGAATATGGCTACACCTTC.